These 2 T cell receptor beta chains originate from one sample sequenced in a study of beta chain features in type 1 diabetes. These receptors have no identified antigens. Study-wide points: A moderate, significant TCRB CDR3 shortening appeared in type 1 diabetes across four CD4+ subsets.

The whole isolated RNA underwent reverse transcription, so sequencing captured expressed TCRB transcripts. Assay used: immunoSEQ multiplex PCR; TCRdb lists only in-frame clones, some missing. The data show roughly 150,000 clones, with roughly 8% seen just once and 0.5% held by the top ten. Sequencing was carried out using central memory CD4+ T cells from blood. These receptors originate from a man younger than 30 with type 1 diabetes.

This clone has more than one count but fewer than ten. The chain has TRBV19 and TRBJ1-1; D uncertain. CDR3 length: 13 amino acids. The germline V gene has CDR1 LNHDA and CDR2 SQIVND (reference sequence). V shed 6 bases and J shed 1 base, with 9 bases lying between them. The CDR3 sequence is CASSANKNTEAFF. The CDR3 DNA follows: TGTGCCAGTAGCGCAAACAAGAACACTGAAGCTTTCTTT.

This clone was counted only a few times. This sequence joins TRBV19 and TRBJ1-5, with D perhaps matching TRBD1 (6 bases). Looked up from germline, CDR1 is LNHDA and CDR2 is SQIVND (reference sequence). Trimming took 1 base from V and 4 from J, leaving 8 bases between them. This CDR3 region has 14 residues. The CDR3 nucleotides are TGTGCCAGTAGTATAGGGCAGGGGAATCAGCCCCAGCATTTT. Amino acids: CASSIGQGNQPQHF.